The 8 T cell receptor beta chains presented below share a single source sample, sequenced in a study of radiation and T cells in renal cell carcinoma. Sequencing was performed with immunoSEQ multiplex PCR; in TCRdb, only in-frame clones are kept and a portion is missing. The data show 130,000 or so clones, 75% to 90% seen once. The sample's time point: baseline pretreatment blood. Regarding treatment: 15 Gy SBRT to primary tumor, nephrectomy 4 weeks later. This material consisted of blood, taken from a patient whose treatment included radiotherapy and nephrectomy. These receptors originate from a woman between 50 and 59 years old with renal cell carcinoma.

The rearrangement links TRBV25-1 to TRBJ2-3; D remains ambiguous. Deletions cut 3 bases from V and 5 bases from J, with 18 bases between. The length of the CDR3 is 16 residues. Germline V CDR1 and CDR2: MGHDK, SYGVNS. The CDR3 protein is CASSESWSSTLDTQYF. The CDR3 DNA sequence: TGTGCCAGCAGTGAGTCCTGGTCTAGTACCCTAGATACGCAGTATTTT. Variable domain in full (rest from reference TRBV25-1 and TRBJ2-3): EADIYQTPRYLVIGTGKKITLECSQTMGHDKMYWYQQDPGMELHLIHYSYGVNSTEKGDLSSESTVSRIRTEHFPLTLESARPSHTSQYLCASSESWSSTLDTQYFGPGTRLTVL.

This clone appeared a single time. The CDR3 protein is CASSLTGQSYTF. The CDR3 DNA sequence: TGTGCCAGCAGCTTGACAGGACAGTCCTACACCTTC. V is TRBV7-2 and J is TRBJ1-2, with D possibly TRBD1 on 6 matching bases. V was shortened by 3 bases and J by 10 bases, with 12 bases between the two germline ends. This CDR3 comprises 12 residues. Germline V CDR1 and CDR2: SGHTA, FQGNSA.

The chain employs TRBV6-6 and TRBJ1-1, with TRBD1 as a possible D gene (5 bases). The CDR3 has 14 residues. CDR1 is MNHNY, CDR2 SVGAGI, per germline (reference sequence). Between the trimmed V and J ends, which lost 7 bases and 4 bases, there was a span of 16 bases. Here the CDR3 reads CASTLQGPGTEAFF. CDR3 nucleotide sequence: TGTGCCAGCACCCTTCAGGGACCTGGCACTGAAGCTTTCTTT.

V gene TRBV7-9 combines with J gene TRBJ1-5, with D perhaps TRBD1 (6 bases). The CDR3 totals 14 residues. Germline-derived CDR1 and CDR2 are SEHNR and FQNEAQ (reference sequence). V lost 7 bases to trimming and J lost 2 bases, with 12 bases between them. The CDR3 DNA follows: TGTGCCAGCACCTGGGGGGCAGGCAATCAGCCCCAGCATTTT. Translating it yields CASTWGAGNQPQHF.

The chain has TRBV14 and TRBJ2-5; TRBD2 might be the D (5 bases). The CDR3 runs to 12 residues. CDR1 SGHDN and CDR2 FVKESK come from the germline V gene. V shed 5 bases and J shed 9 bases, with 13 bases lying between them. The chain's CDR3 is CASSSVWGAQYF. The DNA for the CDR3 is TGTGCCAGCAGCAGCGTATGGGGAGCCCAGTACTTC.

CDR3: CASSPGGAYYEQYF. The CDR3 region has the DNA TGTGCCAGCTCTCCGGGCGGGGCTTATTACGAGCAGTACTTC. The chain employs TRBV18 and TRBJ2-7, with a possible D match to TRBD2 (6 bases). CDR3 length: 14 amino acids. Germline V CDR1 and CDR2: KGHSH, LQKENI. The germline V and J ends were trimmed by 6 bases and 4 bases, with 16 bases remaining between them.

Here the CDR3 DNA reads TGTGCCAGCAGCACTTCCTCGGGATACGAGCAGTACTTC. Translating it yields CASSTSSGYEQYF. The rearrangement links TRBV11-2 to TRBJ2-7; possible D gene TRBD2, 5 bases. Germline V gene lookup returns CDR1 SGHAT and CDR2 FQNNGV. This CDR3 spans 13 amino acids. V was pared by 5 bases and J by 4 bases, with 12 bases between.

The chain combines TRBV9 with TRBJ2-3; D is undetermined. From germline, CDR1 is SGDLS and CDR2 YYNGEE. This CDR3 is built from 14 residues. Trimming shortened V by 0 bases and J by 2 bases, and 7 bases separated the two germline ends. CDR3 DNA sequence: TGTGCCAGCAGCGTAGGGCCGCTCACAGATACGCAGTATTTT. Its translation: CASSVGPLTDTQYF. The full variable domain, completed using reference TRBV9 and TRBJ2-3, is DSGVTQTPKHLITATGQRVTLRCSPRSGDLSVYWYQQSLDQGLQFLIQYYNGEERAKGNILERFSAQQFPDLHSELNLSSLELGDSALYFCASSVGPLTDTQYFGPGTRLTVL.